The T cell receptor beta chain under discussion was sequenced for a study of shared clonotypes between healthy human individuals. On sorted subsets, replicate PCRs used about 200 ng DNA, or 30,000 or so T cell genomes. Clones were read by immunoSEQ multiplex PCR, and TCRdb kept only the in-frame ones, dropping some. Among 600,000 to 700,000 clones, roughly 72% were seen once, and the ten largest hold 1.5% to 2%. The CDR3 has 14 amino acids. The germline CDR1 and CDR2 sequences are GTSNPN and SVGIG (reference sequence). The V segment lost 3 bases and the J segment 6 bases; nucleotides outside the gene matches: 6. In this sample, this clone turned up a few times. Its matching antigen is unknown. Whole-study results and caveats: Sampling included only blood; tissue repertoires likely differ.

The TCR was taken from a woman between 25 and 40 years old in good health. This rearrangement joins TRBV30 to TRBJ1-5; 9 bases fit TRBD1. Sequencing used memory CD4+ T cells sorted from blood. The sample's subset: CD45RA-negative fraction. The CDR3 loop is CAWSSGQGRQPQHF. CDR3 coding DNA: TGTGCCTGGAGCTCGGGACAGGGACGTCAGCCCCAGCATTTT. Filled out from reference TRBV30 and TRBJ1-5, the complete variable domain reads SQTIHQWPATLVQPVGSPLSLECTVEGTSNPNLYWYRQAAGRGLQLLFYSVGIGQISSEVPQNLSASRPQDRQFILSSKKLLLSDSGFYLCAWSSGQGRQPQHFGDGTRLSIL.